This T cell receptor (beta chain) was captured by sequencing in a study of blood T cells in healthy people across ages. Study-wide points: Both naive CD4+ cell counts and diversity were greater in long-lived donors than in aged donors. Estimated diversity that came from one million T cells was considered an underestimate.

The CDR3 is made up of 13 amino acids. The V end lost 0 bases, the J end lost 7 bases, and 10 bases lay between the germline ends. CDR1 is SGHDT and CDR2 is YYEEEE in the germline V gene. With a J-beta primer mix and a sample-barcoded 5' primer, a second PCR ran 7 to 11 cycles. Via MiXCR, TCRdb re-called the 5' RACE reads, giving one row per CDR3 protein. The table records about 900,000 distinct CDR3 sequences, roughly 52% of them present only once. As for this clonotype: Its antigen remains unidentified.

The rearrangement links TRBV5-6 to TRBJ2-5; D unclear. The sample comprised blood. This receptor was taken from a man aged 30 to 39 in good health. This CDR3 is CASSLGTSRTQYF. The CDR3 DNA is TGTGCCAGCAGCTTGGGGACGAGTAGGACCCAGTACTTC.